This TCR beta chain originates from a study of CD8 T cells in ankylosing spondylitis. Notes on this clonotype: Antigen unknown.

General observations from the study: There was reportedly significant enrichment of clones that were disease-linked in matched ankylosing spondylitis synovial fluid.

Molecular-barcoded quantitative 5'-RACE produced these TCR beta libraries. TCRdb reprocessed the 5' RACE reads with MiXCR, giving one entry per CDR3 protein. Of roughly 230,000 distinct CDR3 sequences in the sample, under 20% were seen once. This CDR3 has 13 residues. The V and J ends lost 10 bases and 0 bases, in that order; junction bases with no gene match: 3. Germline V gene sequence: CDR1 MNHEY, CDR2 SVGEGT. This TCR came from a male donor with ankylosing spondylitis or in good health (not recorded which). Sequencing was carried out using blood, either unsorted or a sorted T cell fraction (not recorded which). The chain has TRBV6-2 or TRBV6-3 and TRBJ2-7; TRBD2 aligns across 10 bases. The CDR3 loop reads CATGTSASYEQYF. CDR3 sequence (DNA): TGTGCCACAGGGACTAGCGCCTCCTACGAGCAGTACTTC.